The clone carrying this T cell receptor (beta chain) was seen many times. These data are taken from a study of molecular identifiers for immune sequencing clone quantification. CDR3 length: 13 amino acids. Trimming cost V 3 bases and J 5 bases, with 10 bases left between them. CDR1 and CDR2 from the germline V gene are LNHDA and SQIVND (reference sequence). TCRdb ran MiXCR on the PCR reads and lists one entry per CDR3 protein. The sample lists just under 650,000 distinct CDR3 sequences; about 20% were seen once. The receptor was derived from a human donor in good health. Some libraries in this study had Jurkat cell RNA spiked in. The rearrangement uses TRBV19 and TRBJ2-5; no clear D. Specimen: naive CD8+ T cells from blood, with Jurkat cell RNA spiked in. The subset: FACS-sorted CD8+CD4-CCR7+CD45RA+ naive T cells. CDR3 sequence: CASSIILSETQYF. CDR3 bases: TGTGCCAGTAGTATCATCCTATCGGAGACCCAGTACTTC. The variable domain in full, completed from reference TRBV19 and TRBJ2-5, reads DGGITQSPKYLFRKEGQNVTLSCEQNLNHDAMYWYRQDPGQGLRLIYYSQIVNDFQKGDIAEGYSVSREKKESFPLTVTSAQKNPTAFYLCASSIILSETQYFGPGTRLLVL.